This is a list of T cell receptor beta chains from one sample in a study of T cells in Graves' hyperthyroidism and ophthalmopathy. TCRdb re-called the multiplex PCR reads through MiXCR, storing one row per CDR3 protein. This sample has 250,000 to 400,000 distinct CDR3 sequences, with approximately 15% found just once. Specimen: blood. The receptors were gathered from a woman in her thirties or forties with Graves' ophthalmopathy. Both conserved end residues are part of each CDR3. A D gene is named only where the DNA matches it firmly. Rows may omit the clone size; those that give it use once, few, many or a size class.

>TRBJ1-5|-|-|TRBV5-1
CASSFPAFWGRDNQPQHF
TGCGCCAGCAGCTTCCCGGCGTTTTGGGGGCGGGACAATCAGCCCCAGCATTTT
>TRBJ1-1|few|-|TRBV15
CATSGQANTEAFF
TGTGCCACCAGCGGACAAGCGAACACTGAAGCTTTCTTT
>TRBJ2-2|few|-|TRBV5-8
CASSFYLDTGELFF
TGTGCCAGCAGCTTCTATCTCGACACCGGGGAGCTGTTTTTT
>TRBJ1-6|many|-|TRBV20-1
CSARDFTESYNSPLHF
TGCAGTGCTAGAGATTTTACAGAATCATATAATTCACCCCTCCACTTT
>TRBJ2-2|many|-|TRBV5-1
CASSLDRQPGELFF
TGCGCCAGCAGCTTGGACCGACAACCCGGGGAGCTGTTTTTT
>TRBJ2-6|few|-|TRBV27
CASSFRGSGANVLTF
TGTGCCAGCAGTTTTAGGGGCTCTGGGGCCAACGTCCTGACTTTC
>TRBJ2-2|-|TRBD1|TRBV12-5
CASGLVLGDSNTGELFF
TGTGCTAGTGGTTTGGTACTAGGGGACAGTAACACCGGGGAGCTGTTTTTT
>TRBJ2-1|many|TRBD1|TRBV6-6
CASSYSSGDRVLNEQFF
TGTGCCAGCAGTTACTCGTCGGGCGACAGGGTTCTTAATGAGCAGTTCTTC
>TRBJ2-3|many|TRBD2|TRBV7-8
CASRSAGGPGSTQYF
TGTGCCAGCAGATCTGCGGGGGGTCCTGGCAGTACGCAGTATTTT
>TRBJ2-3|-|TRBD2|TRBV15
CATTPGLARLASTDTQYF
TGTGCCACCACCCCGGGACTAGCGAGGTTAGCCAGCACAGATACGCAGTATTTT
>TRBJ1-1|few|-|TRBV6-1
CASQNWGTEAFF
TGTGCCTCTCAAAATTGGGGGACTGAAGCTTTCTTT
>TRBJ2-7|many|-|TRBV6-1
CASSEVYPYEQYF
TGTGCCAGCAGTGAAGTCTACCCCTACGAGCAGTACTTC
>TRBJ1-6|many|-|TRBV28
CASQGEGVASPLHF
TGTGCCAGCCAAGGGGAGGGAGTAGCATCACCCCTCCACTTT
>TRBJ1-2|-|-|TRBV5-1
CASSLGGLDGYTF
TGCGCCAGCAGCTTGGGGGGGTTAGATGGCTACACCTTC
>TRBJ2-7|many|-|TRBV7-8
CASSLAQGGSYEQYF
TGTGCCAGCAGCTTAGCGCAGGGAGGCTCCTACGAGCAGTACTTC
>TRBJ1-1|many|-|TRBV12-5
CASGLGPGTEAFF
TGTGCTAGTGGTTTGGGTCCCGGGACTGAAGCTTTCTTT
>TRBJ1-1|many|-|TRBV6-1
CASRKSTEAFF
TGTGCCAGCAGGAAGAGCACTGAAGCTTTCTTT
>TRBJ2-1|many|TRBD2|TRBV5-1
CASSLVASGGPYNEQFF
TGCGCCAGCAGCTTGGTCGCTAGCGGGGGGCCCTACAATGAGCAGTTCTTC
>TRBJ2-7|-|TRBD2|TRBV7-2
CASSRTSGRASEQYF
TGTGCCAGCAGCCGAACTAGCGGGAGGGCGAGCGAGCAGTACTTC
>TRBJ2-4|-|TRBD2|TRBV7-9
CASSSSILAGEVLAKNIQYF
TGTGCCAGCAGCTCCTCCATACTAGCGGGAGAGGTGCTAGCCAAAAACATTCAGTACTTC
>TRBJ2-7|many|TRBD2|TRBV28
CASSLSGLAGSYEQYF
TGTGCCAGCAGTTTATCGGGACTAGCGGGCTCCTACGAGCAGTACTTC
>TRBJ2-5|-|TRBD2|TRBV3-1
CASINSGSSRETQYF
TGTGCCAGCATTAACAGCGGGAGCTCCCGGGAGACCCAGTACTTC
>TRBJ2-5|many|-|TRBV24-1
CATSDRSSGLGETQYF
TGTGCCACCAGTGATCGCTCATCCGGGCTCGGGGAGACCCAGTACTTC
>TRBJ2-1|few|TRBD2|TRBV15
CATSSGRNLGNEQFF
TGTGCCACCAGCAGCGGGAGGAACTTGGGCAATGAGCAGTTCTTC
>TRBJ1-1|many|-|TRBV13
CASSWSLGEAFF
TGTGCCAGCAGCTGGTCTCTGGGCGAAGCTTTCTTT
>TRBJ1-3|-|-|TRBV19
CASSRLSRSSGNTIYF
TGTGCCAGTAGTAGGTTGTCCCGCAGCTCTGGAAACACCATATATTTT
>TRBJ2-7|-|TRBD1|TRBV19
CASSDWTGQGEQYF
TGTGCCAGTAGTGACTGGACAGGGCAGGGCGAGCAGTACTTC
>TRBJ1-6|-|TRBD1|TRBV9
CASSVRGTGGSPLHF
TGTGCCAGCAGCGTTCGAGGGACAGGGGGGTCACCCCTCCACTTT
>TRBJ1-1|-|-|TRBV18
CASSQQARGNEAFF
TGTGCCAGCTCACAACAAGCACGGGGGAATGAAGCTTTCTTT
>TRBJ2-3|-|TRBD1|TRBV28
CASIERQGAPTDTQYF
TGTGCCAGCATCGAACGACAGGGGGCTCCCACAGATACGCAGTATTTT
>TRBJ2-3|few|TRBD2|TRBV30
CAWSVSSGYTDTQYF
TGTGCCTGGAGTGTATCTAGCGGCTACACAGATACGCAGTATTTT
>TRBJ1-2|-|-|TRBV3-1
CASSLVTNYGYTF
TGTGCCAGCAGCTTGGTTACGAACTATGGCTACACCTTC
>TRBJ2-7|many|-|TRBV20-1
CSAPTLESRGEQYF
TGCAGTGCTCCTACCCTAGAGTCTCGTGGCGAGCAGTACTTC
>TRBJ2-1|many|TRBD1|TRBV12-3/TRBV12-4
CASSPPGQGGNEQFF
TGTGCCAGCAGTCCGCCGGGACAGGGGGGGAATGAGCAGTTCTTC
>TRBJ2-2|many|-|TRBV27
CASMRLRNTGELFF
TGTGCCAGCATGAGGCTCCGGAACACCGGGGAGCTGTTTTTT
>TRBJ2-6|-|-|TRBV5-5
CASSPRGAGFDSGANVLTF
TGCGCCAGCAGCCCCCGCGGGGCAGGATTCGACTCTGGGGCCAACGTCCTGACTTTC
>TRBJ1-2|many|-|TRBV18
CASSPRQADYGYTF
TGTGCCAGCTCACCACGGCAAGCAGACTATGGCTACACCTTC
>TRBJ2-1|many|TRBD2|TRBV12-3/TRBV12-4
CASSLSAGLAGGYNEQFF
TGTGCCAGCAGTTTAAGTGCAGGGCTAGCGGGAGGGTACAATGAGCAGTTCTTC
>TRBJ1-2|few|-|TRBV20-1
CSASAGVLYGYTF
TGCAGTGCTAGTGCAGGGGTGCTTTATGGCTACACCTTC
>TRBJ2-1|many|-|TRBV18
CASSYTNEQFF
TGTGCCAGCTCGTATACCAATGAGCAGTTCTTC
>TRBJ1-1|many|-|TRBV7-8
CASSLVKGNTEAFF
TGTGCCAGCAGCTTAGTCAAGGGGAACACTGAAGCTTTCTTT
>TRBJ1-5|many|-|TRBV28
CASSLFQLNQPQHF
TGTGCCAGCAGTTTGTTCCAGCTCAATCAGCCCCAGCATTTT
>TRBJ2-3|many|-|TRBV6-2/TRBV6-3
CASTALTSGEKVITQYF
TGTGCCAGCACCGCCCTTACTTCGGGGGAGAAAGTGATCACGCAGTATTTT
>TRBJ1-5|-|-|TRBV19
CASNELNSNQPQHF
TGTGCCAGTAACGAACTCAATAGCAATCAGCCCCAGCATTTT
>TRBJ2-2|-|-|TRBV13
CASSSDYQTNTGELFF
TGTGCCAGCAGCTCGGACTACCAGACGAACACCGGGGAGCTGTTTTTT
>TRBJ2-2|few|-|TRBV6-1
CASRGGLTGELFF
TGTGCCAGCAGAGGGGGGCTCACCGGGGAGCTGTTTTTT
>TRBJ1-2|-|TRBD1|TRBV7-9
CASSLYVGQGAISYGYTF
TGTGCCAGCAGCCTCTACGTTGGACAGGGGGCGATCTCCTATGGCTACACCTTC